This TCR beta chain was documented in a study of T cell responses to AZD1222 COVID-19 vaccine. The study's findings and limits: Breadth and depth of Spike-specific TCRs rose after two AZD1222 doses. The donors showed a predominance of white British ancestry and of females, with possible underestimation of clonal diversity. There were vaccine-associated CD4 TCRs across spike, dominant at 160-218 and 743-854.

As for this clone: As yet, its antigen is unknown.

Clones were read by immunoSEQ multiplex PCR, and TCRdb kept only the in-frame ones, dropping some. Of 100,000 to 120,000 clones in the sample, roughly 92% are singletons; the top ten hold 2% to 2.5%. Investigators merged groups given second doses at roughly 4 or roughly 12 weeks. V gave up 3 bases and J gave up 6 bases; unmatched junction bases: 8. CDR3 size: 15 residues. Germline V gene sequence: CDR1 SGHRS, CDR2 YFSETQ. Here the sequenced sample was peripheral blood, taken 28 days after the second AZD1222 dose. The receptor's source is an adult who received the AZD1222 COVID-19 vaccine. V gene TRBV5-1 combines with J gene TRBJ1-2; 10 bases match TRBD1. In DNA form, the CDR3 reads TGCGCCAGCAGCTACGGGACAGGGGTCAGGGATGGCTACACCTTC. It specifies CASSYGTGVRDGYTF. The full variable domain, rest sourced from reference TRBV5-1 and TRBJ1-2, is KAGVTQTPRYLIKTRGQQVTLSCSPISGHRSVSWYQQTPGQGLQFLFEYFSETQRNKGNFPGRFSGRQFSNSRSEMNVSTLELGDSALYLCASSYGTGVRDGYTFGSGTRLTVV.